The 17 T cell receptor beta chains below come from one sample, sequenced in a study of blood T cell repertoires in COVID-19. This table comes from immunoSEQ multiplex PCR, and its TCRdb copy is limited to in-frame clones, with some not included. The sample lists approximately 190,000 clones; approximately 81% were seen once. The sequenced material came from peripheral blood. Receptors were obtained from a human donor in a cohort sampled during active COVID-19.

This sequence joins TRBV28 and TRBJ1-6; D not certain. Trimming removed 3 bases from V and 10 bases from J, with 16 bases in between. CDR1 and CDR2 (germline): MDHEN, SYDVKM. This CDR3 region has 15 residues. CDR3 sequence reads: CASSFKYGEYSPLHF. CDR3 in DNA: TGTGCCAGCAGTTTCAAGTATGGGGAGTACTCACCCCTCCACTTT.

The chain combines TRBV28 with TRBJ2-1, with TRBD2 identical over 11 bases. V dropped 5 bases and J dropped 9; count of bases not matched to a gene: 6. The CDR3 contains 14 residues. Germline V gene data show CDR1 as MDHEN and CDR2 as SYDVKM. The CDR3 DNA reads TGTGCCAGCAGTAAAACTAGCGGGAGTTCTGAGCAGTTCTTC. This sequence encodes CASSKTSGSSEQFF.

The rearrangement links TRBV7-9 to TRBJ2-3; D is perhaps TRBD1 (5 bases). Per germline, CDR1 SEHNR and CDR2 FQNEAQ (reference sequence). Between the trimmed V and J ends, which lost 6 bases and 2 bases, there was a span of 9 bases. This CDR3 region has 13 residues. CDR3 sequence: CASRAGYTDTQYF. For the CDR3, the DNA is TGTGCCAGCAGGGCAGGGTACACAGATACGCAGTATTTT.

This chain joins TRBV10-2 and TRBJ2-7, with D possibly TRBD1 on 6 matching bases. The CDR3 spans 14 residues. V gave up 3 bases and J gave up 3 bases, with 12 bases separating them. Germline V gives CDR1 WSHSY, CDR2 SAAADI. CDR3 nucleotides: TGCGCCAGCAGTGACAGGGGTCCTTTCTACGAGCAGTACGTC. It is translated as CASSDRGPFYEQYV.

The chain is built from TRBV6-5 and TRBJ2-7, with 11 bases aligning to TRBD2. Germline-derived CDR1 and CDR2 are MNHEY and SVGAGI. V lost 6 bases, J lost 5 bases, and 6 bases stayed unmatched. This CDR3 region has 14 residues. CDR3 in amino acids: CASSSETSGDEQYV. For the CDR3, the DNA is TGTGCCAGCAGCAGTGAGACTAGCGGGGACGAGCAGTACGTC.

This clone has a single count. This sequence joins TRBV3-1 (or the pseudogene TRBV3-2) and TRBJ2-1; D is possibly TRBD1 (5 bases). This CDR3 has 18 residues. V was trimmed by 0 bases and J by 0 bases, leaving 15 bases between them. CDR1 and CDR2 from the germline V gene are LGHDT and YNNKEL (reference sequence). The DNA of the CDR3 is TGTGCCAGCAGCCAAGATTCGTTGCGGACAAGCTCCTACAATGAGCAGTTCTTC. Amino acid sequence: CASSQDSLRTSSYNEQFF.

This chain links TRBV9 with TRBJ1-1; no clear D. Between the trimmed V and J ends, which lost 2 bases and 4 bases, there was a span of 12 bases. Germline loops: CDR1 SGDLS, CDR2 YYNGEE. This CDR3 contains 14 residues. This CDR3 is CASSVIPWATEAFF. The CDR3 DNA sequence: TGTGCCAGCAGCGTGATTCCCTGGGCCACTGAAGCTTTCTTT.

This chain connects TRBV19 to TRBJ2-3; 12 bases line up with TRBD2. Losses at the gene ends were 10 bases for V and 3 bases for J; bases not matched to a gene: 11. Germline V gives CDR1 LNHDA, CDR2 SQIVND (reference sequence). The CDR3 contains 16 residues. Here the CDR3 DNA reads TGTGCCACCAATCGCCCTAGCGGGGGGGCAACAGATACGCAGTATTTT. Translation: CATNRPSGGATDTQYF.

The chain joins TRBV2 to TRBJ2-3; a weak D match, TRBD1 (6 bases). Deletions cut 5 bases from V and 1 base from J, with 10 bases between. Germline CDR1 reads SNHLY; CDR2 reads FYNNEI. The CDR3 totals 14 residues. The CDR3 sequence is CASSTGSGTDTQYF. CDR3 coding DNA: TGTGCCAGCAGTACAGGGTCTGGCACAGATACGCAGTATTTT.

V and J are TRBV5-6 and TRBJ2-3, with 9 nucleotides matching TRBD1. CDR3 size: 16 residues. V trimming: 4 bases; J trimming: 2 bases; junction bases outside the gene matches: 8. Germline loops: CDR1 SGHDT, CDR2 YYEEEE. The CDR3 sequence: CASSPGTGRNTDTQYF. The CDR3 DNA reads as TGTGCCAGCAGCCCTGGGACAGGGAGAAACACAGATACGCAGTATTTT.

This clone appeared a few times. The chain recombines TRBV5-1 with TRBJ2-5; 7 nucleotides match TRBD2. The V gene's germline CDR1 is SGHRS and CDR2 YFSETQ. V was pared by 1 base and J by 1 base, with 10 bases of the junction left unmatched. This CDR3 is 17 amino acids long. For the CDR3, the DNA is TGCGCCAGCAGCTTGTGGCAGAGAGGGACTACCCAAGAGACCCAGTACTTC. Translated: CASSLWQRGTTQETQYF.

This chain connects TRBV28 to TRBJ1-2, with D perhaps matching TRBD1 (6 bases). The CDR3 length is 14 residues. Trimming shortened V by 1 base and J by 2 bases, and 8 bases separated the two germline ends. Germline values: CDR1 MDHEN, CDR2 SYDVKM. The CDR3 sequence is CASSLSGGNYGYTF. The CDR3 bases are TGTGCCAGCAGTTTATCGGGGGGCAACTATGGCTACACCTTC.

The V and J genes are TRBV7-3 and TRBJ2-2; tentative D call: TRBD1 (5 bases). This CDR3 contains 16 residues. The germline V gene has CDR1 SGHTA and CDR2 FQGTGA. V lost 5 bases, J lost 4 bases, and 17 bases lay in between. CDR3 loop: CASSPFRARGTGELFF. The CDR3 coding sequence is TGTGCCAGCAGCCCGTTTCGTGCTAGGGGCACCGGGGAGCTGTTTTTT.

This chain joins TRBV7-2 and TRBJ2-1, with 8 bases matching TRBD2. J gave up 2 bases and V 2 bases, and 5 bases lay outside the gene matches. Germline CDR1 reads SGHTA; CDR2 reads FQGNSA. The CDR3 length is 16 residues. The CDR3: CASSLLSGGAYNEQFF. CDR3 in DNA: TGTGCCAGCAGCTTACTTTCCGGGGGGGCCTACAATGAGCAGTTCTTC.

The J gene is TRBJ1-2, the V gene TRBV10-3; D possibly corresponds to TRBD1 (5 bases). Germline CDR1 reads ENHRY; CDR2 reads SYGVKD. The CDR3 spans 13 residues. Trimming cost V 10 bases and J 3 bases, with 15 bases left between them. CDR3 residues: CASAPGGDYGYTF. The CDR3 bases are TGTGCCAGTGCGCCTGGGGGGGACTATGGCTACACCTTC.

The V call is TRBV9, the J call TRBJ2-6; weak D call: TRBD2 (5 bases). CDR3 length: 15 residues. CDR1 SGDLS and CDR2 YYNGEE come from the germline V gene. V lost 7 bases and J 0 bases, leaving 11 bases between the germline ends. The chain's CDR3 is CASGETISGANVLTF. CDR3 DNA: TGTGCCAGCGGGGAGACCATCTCTGGGGCCAACGTCCTGACTTTC.

Only a few counts were recorded for this clone. The chain uses TRBV7-9 and TRBJ2-1; TRBD1 aligns across 8 bases. Germline V CDR1 and CDR2: SEHNR, FQNEAQ (reference sequence). The CDR3 is 15 residues long. V trimming: 4 bases; J trimming: 11 bases; junction bases outside the gene matches: 13. CDR3 coding DNA: TGTGCCAGCAGCTCGACAGGGGATGGATCGGCTCAGCAGTTCTTC. It yields the protein CASSSTGDGSAQQFF.